This T cell receptor (beta chain) was observed in a study of OX40 agonist ivuxolimab in advanced cancers. The table came from immunoSEQ multiplex PCR; TCRdb's copy has only in-frame clones and leaves some out. Of about 30,000 clones in the sample, 75% to 95% were seen once. This CDR3 contains 15 residues. The ends lost 2 bases at V and 4 bases at J; junction bases unmatched: 6. CDR1 and CDR2 from the germline V gene are SGHDT and YYEEEE. The TCR comes from an adult with an advanced solid tumor such as melanoma, head and neck, liver or kidney cancer. The chain couples TRBV5-6 to TRBJ2-1, with 7 bases lining up with TRBD2. Sequencing was performed on CD4+ or CD8+ T cells sorted from blood, taken in a trial of the OX40 agonist ivuxolimab. CDR3 protein: CASSFREDGYNEQFF. For the CDR3, the DNA is TGTGCCAGCAGCTTCCGGGAGGATGGTTACAATGAGCAGTTCTTC.